This TCR beta chain came from a study of blood T cell repertoires in COVID-19. The wider study: PBMCs, B-cell-depleted T cells, or T cells provided the cDNA or gDNA that made up the material.

Sequenced by immunoSEQ multiplex PCR; TCRdb stores in-frame clones only, minus some. The sample has over 75,000 clones; over 70% are singletons. With V trimmed by 4 bases and J by 1 base, 7 bases remained unmatched. Germline loops: CDR1 MDHEN, CDR2 SYDVKM. CDR3 length equals 16 residues. The clonotype originates from a man aged 50 or older who had recovered from COVID-19. The specimen was peripheral blood. The J gene is TRBJ1-1, the V gene TRBV28; 9 nucleotides agree with TRBD1. In nucleotides, the CDR3 is TGTGCCAGCAGTTGGCATCCGGGACAGGGGAACACTGAAGCTTTCTTT. This sequence encodes CASSWHPGQGNTEAFF.